The 10 T cell receptor beta chains in this list originate from one sample, sequenced in a study of blood T cell repertoires in COVID-19. Clones were sequenced by immunoSEQ multiplex PCR, and TCRdb holds only the in-frame ones, with some missing. The top ten clones hold around 3.9% of a sample with 45,000 to 65,000 clones, around nine tenths of them seen once. What was sequenced was peripheral blood. These receptors came from a man in his fifties with acute or convalescent COVID-19.

The V and J genes are TRBV11-3 and TRBJ2-7; 10 nucleotides line up with TRBD1. V was pared by 8 bases and J by 3 bases, with 7 bases of the junction left unmatched. Germline V CDR1 and CDR2: SGHNT, YENEEA. The CDR3 runs to 14 residues. The CDR3 protein is CASALDRGHYEQYF. The CDR3 DNA is TGTGCCAGCGCCCTTGACAGGGGGCACTACGAGCAGTACTTC.

This rearrangement joins TRBV30 to TRBJ1-1, with D unclear. Germline CDR1 reads GTSNPN; CDR2 reads SVGIG (reference sequence). CDR3 length equals 13 residues. V dropped 2 bases and J dropped 8 bases, with 15 bases sitting between them. The CDR3 DNA reads as TGTGCCTGGAGTACGGGGAACCCTGGGGAAGCTTTCTTT. Translating it yields CAWSTGNPGEAFF.

This rearrangement joins TRBV10-2 to TRBJ2-7; D is unresolved. The CDR3 loop spans 14 amino acids. The germline gives CDR1 WSHSY, CDR2 SAAADI. The ends were cut back, 3 bases at V and 3 bases at J, with 12 bases in the middle. The CDR3 nucleotides read TGCGCCAGCAGTGAACCTAGACTGATCTACGAGCAGTACTTC. Translating gives CASSEPRLIYEQYF.

By sample fraction, this clone is large. CDR3 in DNA: TGTGCCAGCAGCGGACGGGAGGGCCAGTGGGTCGGTGCCCAGCATTTT. Its protein product is CASSGREGQWVGAQHF. The rearrangement joins TRBV21-1 to TRBJ1-5. TRBV21-1 is given as a pseudogene. This CDR3 comprises 16 residues.

This chain connects TRBV5-1 to TRBJ2-1; D is perhaps TRBD1 (5 bases). The CDR3 has 16 amino acids. The V end was cut by 4 bases, the J end by 1 base, with 15 bases between. Germline loops: CDR1 SGHRS, CDR2 YFSETQ. The CDR3 is CASSPEVAGSYNEQFF. The DNA for the CDR3 is TGCGCCAGCAGCCCCGAGGTGGCAGGGTCCTACAATGAGCAGTTCTTC.

This clone has a single count. In nucleotides, the CDR3 is TGTGCCAGCAGTCAAGAGTCCTCCTATAATTCACCCCTCCACTTT. This encodes CASSQESSYNSPLHF. The chain couples TRBV7-8 to TRBJ1-6; D is uncertain. The CDR3 runs 15 residues. The germline CDR1 and CDR2 sequences are SGHVS and FQNEAQ. With 6 bases removed from V and 0 bases from J, the gap between germline ends came to 9 bases.

This chain joins TRBV3-1 (or the pseudogene TRBV3-2) and TRBJ1-3; D remains unclear. Per the germline V gene, CDR1 is LGHDT and CDR2 is YNNKEL (reference sequence). This CDR3 region has 13 residues. V was cut by 1 base and J by 4 bases, with 5 bases left in between. The CDR3 loop is CASSQVRGNTIYF. In nucleotides, the CDR3 is TGTGCCAGCAGCCAAGTTCGGGGAAACACCATATATTTT.

J is TRBJ1-5 and V is TRBV19, with 8 bases that match TRBD1. J was trimmed by 7 bases and V by 10 bases; bases with no gene match: 9. This CDR3 region has 13 residues. Germline CDR1 LNHDA, CDR2 SQIVND (reference sequence). In DNA, the CDR3 is TGTGCCACCTCGGACAGGGCGGAACAGCCCCAGCATTTT. Its protein is CATSDRAEQPQHF.

This chain uses TRBV6-5 with TRBJ1-1; the D is unclear. From germline, CDR1 is MNHEY and CDR2 SVGAGI. Trimming removed 6 bases at V and 5 bases at J, with 10 bases between. CDR3 length: 12 residues. The chain's CDR3 is CASSRAGTEAFF. The CDR3 nucleotides are TGTGCCAGCAGCCGGGCGGGGACTGAAGCTTTCTTT.

This chain uses TRBV19 with TRBJ2-7; D possibly corresponds to TRBD1 (7 bases). The germline V gene encodes CDR1 LNHDA and CDR2 SQIVND (reference sequence). The CDR3 contains 16 residues. Deletions cut 10 bases from V and 0 bases from J, with 22 bases between. Here the CDR3 reads CATSRRQGGFSYEQYF. The DNA of the CDR3 is TGTGCCACCTCCAGGAGGCAGGGGGGTTTCTCCTACGAGCAGTACTTC.